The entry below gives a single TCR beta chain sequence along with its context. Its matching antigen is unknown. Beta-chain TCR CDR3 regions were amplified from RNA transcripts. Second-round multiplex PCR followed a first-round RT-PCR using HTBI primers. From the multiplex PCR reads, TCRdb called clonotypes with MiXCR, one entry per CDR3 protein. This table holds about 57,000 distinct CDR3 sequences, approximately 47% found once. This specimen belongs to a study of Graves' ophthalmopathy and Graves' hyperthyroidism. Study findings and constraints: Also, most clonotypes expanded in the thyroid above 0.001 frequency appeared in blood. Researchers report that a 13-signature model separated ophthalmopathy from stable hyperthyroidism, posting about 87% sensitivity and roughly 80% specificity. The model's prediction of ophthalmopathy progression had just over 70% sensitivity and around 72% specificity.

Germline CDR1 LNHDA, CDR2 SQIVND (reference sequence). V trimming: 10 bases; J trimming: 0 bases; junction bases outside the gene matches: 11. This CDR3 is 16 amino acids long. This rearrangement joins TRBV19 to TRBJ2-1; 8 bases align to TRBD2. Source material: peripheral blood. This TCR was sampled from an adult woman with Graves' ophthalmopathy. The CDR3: CATSKGLGSSYNEQFF. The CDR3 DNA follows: TGTGCCACCTCCAAGGGACTAGGAAGCTCCTACAATGAGCAGTTCTTC.